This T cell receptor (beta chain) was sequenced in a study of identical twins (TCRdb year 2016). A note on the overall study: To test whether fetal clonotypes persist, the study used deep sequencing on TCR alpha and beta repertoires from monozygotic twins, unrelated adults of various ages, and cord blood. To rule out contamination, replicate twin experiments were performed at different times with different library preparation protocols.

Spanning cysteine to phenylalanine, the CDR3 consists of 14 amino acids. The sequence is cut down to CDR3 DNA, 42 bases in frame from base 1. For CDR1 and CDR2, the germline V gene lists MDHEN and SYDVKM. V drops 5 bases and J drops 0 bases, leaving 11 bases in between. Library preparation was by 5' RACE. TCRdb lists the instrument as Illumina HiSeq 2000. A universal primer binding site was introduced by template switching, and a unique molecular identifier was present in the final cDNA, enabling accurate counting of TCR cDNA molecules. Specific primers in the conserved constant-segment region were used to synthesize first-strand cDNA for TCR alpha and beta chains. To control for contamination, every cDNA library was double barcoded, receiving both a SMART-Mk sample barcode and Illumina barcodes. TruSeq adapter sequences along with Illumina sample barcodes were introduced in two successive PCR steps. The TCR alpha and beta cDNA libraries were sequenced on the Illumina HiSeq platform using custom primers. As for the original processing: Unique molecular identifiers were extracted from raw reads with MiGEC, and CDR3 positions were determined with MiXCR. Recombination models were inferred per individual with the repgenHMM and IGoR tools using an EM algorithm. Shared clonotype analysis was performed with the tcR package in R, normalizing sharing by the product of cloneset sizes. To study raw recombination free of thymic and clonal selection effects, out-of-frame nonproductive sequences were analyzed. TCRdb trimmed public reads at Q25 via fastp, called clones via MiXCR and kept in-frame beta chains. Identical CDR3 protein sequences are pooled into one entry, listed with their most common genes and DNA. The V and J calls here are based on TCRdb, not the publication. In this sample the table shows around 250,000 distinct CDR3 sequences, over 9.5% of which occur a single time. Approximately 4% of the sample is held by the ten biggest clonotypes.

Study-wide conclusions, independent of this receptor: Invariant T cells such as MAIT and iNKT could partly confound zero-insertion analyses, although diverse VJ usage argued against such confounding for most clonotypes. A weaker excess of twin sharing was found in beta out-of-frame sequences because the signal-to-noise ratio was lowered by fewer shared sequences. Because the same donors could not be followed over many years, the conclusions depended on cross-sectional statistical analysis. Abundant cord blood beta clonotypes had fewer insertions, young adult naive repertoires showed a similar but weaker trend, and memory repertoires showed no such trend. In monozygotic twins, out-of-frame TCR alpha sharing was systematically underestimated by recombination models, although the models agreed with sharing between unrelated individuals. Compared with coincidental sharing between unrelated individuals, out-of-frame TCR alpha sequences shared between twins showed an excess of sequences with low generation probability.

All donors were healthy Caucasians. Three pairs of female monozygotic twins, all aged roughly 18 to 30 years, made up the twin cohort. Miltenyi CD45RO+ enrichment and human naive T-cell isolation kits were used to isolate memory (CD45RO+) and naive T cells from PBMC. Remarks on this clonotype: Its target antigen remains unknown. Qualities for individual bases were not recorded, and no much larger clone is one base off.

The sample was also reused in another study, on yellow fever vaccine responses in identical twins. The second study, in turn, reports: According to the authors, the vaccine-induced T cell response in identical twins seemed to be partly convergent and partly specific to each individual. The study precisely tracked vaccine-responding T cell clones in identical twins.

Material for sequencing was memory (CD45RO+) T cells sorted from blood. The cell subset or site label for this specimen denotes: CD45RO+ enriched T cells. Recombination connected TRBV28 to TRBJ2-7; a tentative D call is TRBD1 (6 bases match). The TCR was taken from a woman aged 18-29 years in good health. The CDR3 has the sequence CASSETGFSYEQYF. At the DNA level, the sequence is TGTGCCAGCAGTGAAACAGGGTTCTCCTACGAGCAGTACTTC.